This T cell receptor (beta chain) came from a study of blood T cell repertoires in COVID-19. In the study overall: The United States, Italy and Spain supplied acute and convalescent COVID-19 samples. Sources were T cells, B-cell-depleted T cells, or PBMCs; the material itself was cDNA or gDNA.

In the original analysis: Nucleated cell number was recorded as an estimate derived from reference gene primer amplification. Some clones are missing from TCRdb's copy, which holds only in-frame ones; the method was immunoSEQ multiplex PCR. The V and J calls and clone size come from that table; D and trimming were worked out from the DNA. This table has under 350,000 clones, 75% to 90% appearing once. This CDR3 comprises 17 residues. The germline CDR1 and CDR2 sequences are MGHRA and YSYEKL. With 1 base clipped from V and 3 bases from J, the junction kept 7 bases outside the gene matches. Input material: peripheral blood. The genes are TRBV4-1 and TRBJ1-4; 8 positions match TRBD1. The source is a man in his fifties with acute or convalescent COVID-19. The CDR3 DNA is TGCGCCAGCAGCCAAGGAGGATCACAGGGGGCTAATGAAAAACTGTTTTTT. As protein: CASSQGGSQGANEKLFF.